The clone carrying this T cell receptor (beta chain) has just one count. Its specificity is unknown. Trimming took 0 bases from V and 2 from J; bases not matched to a gene: 1. Per germline, CDR1 DFQATT and CDR2 SNEGSKA (reference sequence). The CDR3 is 15 residues long. This sample is part of a study of regulatory T cells in long-lasting Graves disease. Whole-study results and caveats: Between persistent patients, about 2,500 public clonotypes were shared, exceeding the 966 shared between new patients.

Both iRepertoire HTBI primers and Arm-PCR of CDR3 regions were used to build the TCR beta libraries. TCRdb reprocessed the multiplex PCR reads via MiXCR and lists one record per CDR3 protein. The sample consists of hundreds of thousands of distinct CDR3 sequences, less than 20% of them appearing once. The time point is: newly diagnosed GD, antithyroid drugs for less than 3 months. PBMC-extracted RNA yielded the TCR library. The chain couples TRBV20-1 to TRBJ2-6, with TRBD1 matching 7 bases. The sample was peripheral blood mononuclear cells (PBMCs), taken at new diagnosis, from a patient treated with antithyroid drugs. The clonotype was recovered from a female donor with Graves disease. The CDR3 loop is CSARDDRAGANVLTF. CDR3 DNA: TGCAGTGCTAGAGATGACAGGGCTGGGGCCAACGTCCTGACTTTC.